These 21 T cell receptor beta chains originate from one sample sequenced in a study of blood T cell repertoires in COVID-19 (TCRdb year 2020). The library relied on the immunoSEQ multiplex PCR assay. TCRdb re-hosts the immuneACCESS table, in-frame sequences only. Its copies lack some clones; in the studies checked, an unresolved V gene accounts for under half of them, and the cause for the rest is not known. Within this sample are tens of thousands of clones, with roughly four fifths of them counted one time only. In total, the top ten clones hold 5.5% to 7.5% of the sample. Sequencing input: peripheral blood. These receptors all stem from an older woman with acute or convalescent COVID-19.

The chain recombines TRBV24-1 with TRBJ2-3, with TRBD1 identical over 11 bases. The J segment lost 5 bases and the V segment lost 2 bases, leaving 8 bases of the junction unmatched. The CDR3 extends over 17 amino acids. Germline CDR1 reads KGHDR; CDR2 reads SFDVKD. The CDR3 here is CATSDSSGTGGRDTQYF. CDR3 bases: TGTGCCACCAGTGATTCATCCGGGACAGGGGGAAGAGATACGCAGTATTTT.

This clone was seen just once. V usage is TRBV6-2 or TRBV6-3 and J usage is TRBJ1-6; tentative D call: TRBD1 (5 bases). CDR3 length equals 16 residues. Trimming removed 0 bases from V and 3 bases from J, with 9 bases in between. CDR1 and CDR2 (germline): MNHEY, SVGEGT. CDR3 residues: CASSYSHQGYNSPLHF. The DNA for the CDR3 is TGTGCCAGCAGTTACTCGCATCAGGGCTATAATTCACCCCTCCACTTT.

This clone was seen once. The V call is TRBV4-2, the J call TRBJ2-1, with TRBD2 matching over 7 bases. Trimming took 4 bases from V and 4 from J; bases not matched to a gene: 7. The CDR3 totals 15 residues. Germline CDR1 LGHNA, CDR2 YNFKEQ. The CDR3 reads CASSPAGNAYNEQFF. CDR3 in DNA: TGTGCCAGCAGCCCAGCGGGGAACGCTTACAATGAGCAGTTCTTC.

This clone was observed once. The V and J genes are TRBV30 and TRBJ1-1, with D maybe TRBD1 (6 bases). CDR1 is GTSNPN, CDR2 SVGIG, per germline (reference sequence). The CDR3 sequence is 13 residues long. Trimming removed 3 bases from V and 6 bases from J, with 14 bases in between. CDR3 sequence: CAWRDSPRAEAFF. The CDR3 nucleotides are TGTGCCTGGAGGGACAGCCCTAGGGCTGAAGCTTTCTTT.

V usage is TRBV30 and J usage is TRBJ1-3; D remains unclear. CDR3 length equals 13 residues. Germline V lookup: CDR1 GTSNPN, CDR2 SVGIG (reference sequence). V lost 2 bases and J lost 6, with 11 bases in between. The CDR3 coding sequence is TGTGCCTGGAGTTTAGGAGTTGCAAACACCATATATTTT. Amino acid sequence: CAWSLGVANTIYF.

The rearrangement uses TRBV6-5 and TRBJ1-6, with 8 nucleotides matching TRBD1. V trimming: 6 bases; J trimming: 14 bases; junction bases outside the gene matches: 3. The germline CDR1 and CDR2 sequences are MNHEY and SVGAGI. The CDR3 sequence is 11 residues long. The DNA for the CDR3 is TGTGCCAGCAGGACAGGGGAGGCCCTCCACTTT. Amino acid sequence: CASRTGEALHF.

The gene calls are TRBV6-5 and TRBJ2-5; TRBD2 is a possible D gene (6 bases). Germline loops: CDR1 MNHEY, CDR2 SVGAGI. The germline V and J ends were trimmed by 2 bases and 6 bases, with 13 bases remaining between them. CDR3 length: 14 residues. The CDR3 protein is CASSYLGGTKTQYF. The CDR3 DNA reads as TGTGCCAGCAGTTACCTCGGGGGAACGAAGACCCAGTACTTC.

The V and J genes are TRBV2 and TRBJ2-3; a possible D gene is TRBD2 (5 bases). V was clipped by 4 bases and J by 1 base, with 12 bases between them. The CDR3 loop spans 15 amino acids. Germline CDR1 is SNHLY and CDR2 is FYNNEI. The CDR3 DNA is TGTGCCAGCAGTGCGGGGATTAGTGGCACAGATACGCAGTATTTT. Its protein is CASSAGISGTDTQYF.

The chain combines TRBV2 with TRBJ2-3; 8 bases align to TRBD1. Germline-derived CDR1 and CDR2 are SNHLY and FYNNEI. This CDR3 is 16 amino acids long. The trim removed 5 bases at V and 2 bases at J, leaving 9 bases unmatched. CDR3 DNA: TGTGCCAGCAGTCAGGACAGGGACGGATACACAGATACGCAGTATTTT. This sequence encodes CASSQDRDGYTDTQYF.

This clone was counted once. The chain has TRBV6-6 and TRBJ2-7; 8 nucleotides agree with TRBD1. The germline V gene has CDR1 MNHNY and CDR2 SVGAGI (reference sequence). The CDR3 sequence is 14 residues long. V gave up 6 bases and J gave up 6 bases; unmatched junction bases: 10. This CDR3 reads CASRDRQGQREQYF. In DNA form, the CDR3 reads TGTGCCAGCAGGGACCGACAGGGGCAGCGCGAGCAGTACTTC.

The chain employs TRBV6-5 and TRBJ1-2, with D unclear. Germline V lookup: CDR1 MNHEY, CDR2 SVGAGI. This CDR3 has 13 residues. Trimming shortened V by 7 bases and J by 4 bases, and 13 bases separated the two germline ends. DNA of the CDR3: TGTGCCAGCACCTTAGAAGGGAGCTATGGCTACACCTTC. It encodes CASTLEGSYGYTF.

The rearrangement joins TRBV14 to TRBJ1-4; tentatively, D is TRBD1 (6 bases). V lost 0 bases, J lost 8 bases, and 16 bases lay in between. Germline V gene data show CDR1 as SGHDN and CDR2 as FVKESK. The CDR3 extends over 16 amino acids. CDR3 sequence (DNA): TGTGCCAGCAGCCAAGATCAGCAGGGGTCGCGGGAAAAACTGTTTTTT. Translating it yields CASSQDQQGSREKLFF.

The chain links TRBV5-1 to TRBJ1-2; maybe TRBD1 (6 bases). The CDR3 covers 14 residues. Per the germline V gene, CDR1 is SGHRS and CDR2 is YFSETQ. The V end lost 0 bases, the J end lost 9 bases, and 15 bases lay between the germline ends. The CDR3 spells CASSLGDTVARYTF. As DNA, the CDR3 is TGCGCCAGCAGCTTGGGGGACACCGTGGCACGCTACACCTTC.

The rearrangement uses TRBV27 and TRBJ2-3; 12 nucleotides line up with TRBD2. V trimming: 6 bases; J trimming: 5 bases; junction bases outside the gene matches: 6. From germline, CDR1 is MNHEY and CDR2 SMNVEV (reference sequence). The CDR3 extends over 15 amino acids. The CDR3 loop reads CASRPLAGGRDTQYF. The CDR3 bases are TGTGCCAGCAGACCACTAGCGGGGGGCCGAGATACGCAGTATTTT.

This chain uses TRBV24-1 with TRBJ1-2, with a weak D call TRBD1 (6 bases). CDR3 length: 15 amino acids. Deletions cut 3 bases from V and 8 bases from J, with 18 bases between. In germline, CDR1 is KGHDR, CDR2 SFDVKD. This CDR3 reads CATSDGTGTPKGYTF. The CDR3 bases are TGTGCCACCAGTGATGGAACAGGGACGCCTAAGGGCTACACCTTC.

This chain links TRBV19 with TRBJ2-1, with a tentative D call TRBD2 (5 bases). The V and J ends lost 1 base and 8 bases respectively, with 12 bases between them. The CDR3 is 14 amino acids. The germline V gene has CDR1 LNHDA and CDR2 SQIVND (reference sequence). The CDR3 DNA sequence: TGTGCCAGTAGTATAGTAGAGGGCCGGGATGAGCAGTTCTTC. Its translation: CASSIVEGRDEQFF.

The gene calls are TRBV20-1 and TRBJ2-1; D is unresolved. Looked up from germline, CDR1 is DFQATT and CDR2 is SNEGSKA (reference sequence). The CDR3 extends over 11 amino acids. V lost 5 bases, J lost 9 bases, and 11 bases lay in between. This CDR3 is CSAPEPTEQFF. The DNA of the CDR3 is TGCAGTGCTCCCGAGCCCACTGAGCAGTTCTTC.

The V call is TRBV30, the J call TRBJ1-2, with 8 nucleotides matching TRBD1. Germline lookup yields CDR1 GTSNPN and CDR2 SVGIG (reference sequence). The V and J ends lost 2 bases and 4 bases, in that order; junction bases with no gene match: 15. There are 17 residues in the CDR3. The CDR3 protein is CAWSPRIGTGLTYGYTF. CDR3 DNA sequence: TGTGCCTGGAGTCCACGTATCGGGACAGGCCTTACCTATGGCTACACCTTC. Supplemented by reference TRBV30 and TRBJ1-2, the full variable domain reads SQTIHQWPATLVQPVGSPLSLECTVEGTSNPNLYWYRQAAGRGLQLLFYSVGIGQISSEVPQNLSASRPQDRQFILSSKKLLLSDSGFYLCAWSPRIGTGLTYGYTFGSGTRLTVV.

This clone has a single count. This chain uses TRBV2 with TRBJ1-3, with TRBD1 as a possible D gene (6 bases). Germline V gene lookup returns CDR1 SNHLY and CDR2 FYNNEI. The CDR3 totals 14 residues. The V end was cut by 4 bases, the J end by 4 bases, with 11 bases between. CDR3 bases: TGTGCCAGCAGTGTGGACAGCCTAGGAAACACCATATATTTT. This sequence encodes CASSVDSLGNTIYF.

This sequence joins TRBV6-5 and TRBJ2-1; 7 bases are a match to TRBD2. Germline-derived CDR1 and CDR2 are MNHEY and SVGAGI. This CDR3 comprises 14 residues. With V trimmed by 7 bases and J by 4 bases, 7 bases remained unmatched. In nucleotides, the CDR3 is TGTGCCAGCATTCTGGCGGGGGTTTACAATGAGCAGTTCTTC. This translates into CASILAGVYNEQFF.

This clone was picked up a small number of times. The chain recombines TRBV10-3 with TRBJ2-7; 10 bases line up with TRBD1. Looked up from germline, CDR1 is ENHRY and CDR2 is SYGVKD. V dropped 2 bases and J dropped 1; count of bases not matched to a gene: 2. This CDR3 region has 15 residues. CDR3 sequence: CAISEPGQGSYEQYF. In nucleotides, the CDR3 is TGTGCCATCAGTGAGCCGGGACAGGGGTCCTACGAGCAGTACTTC.